Below are 15 T cell receptor beta chains sequenced from a single sample in a study of early T cells in non-severe SARS-CoV-2 infection. Using its own MiXCR run on the 5' RACE reads, TCRdb lists one record per CDR3 protein. The sample holds about 81,000 distinct CDR3 sequences, roughly 6% seen once. What was sequenced was whole blood. The receptors shown here come from an adult who was a healthcare worker with PCR-confirmed SARS-CoV-2 infection or an uninfected control (not recorded which).

This clonotype was seen more than once but under ten times. The chain carries TRBV10-2 and TRBJ1-5, with TRBD1 matching over 7 bases. V lost 5 bases and J lost 2; bases outside the gene matches: 3. Germline V CDR1 and CDR2: WSHSY, SAAADI. The CDR3 covers 14 residues. CDR3 bases: TGCGCCAGCAGTTTCGACAGGGGCAATCAGCCCCAGCATTTT. Its translation is CASSFDRGNQPQHF.

V usage is TRBV5-1 and J usage is TRBJ2-3, with 8 bases identical to TRBD1. Germline V lookup: CDR1 SGHRS, CDR2 YFSETQ. The trim removed 6 bases at V and 5 bases at J, leaving 8 bases unmatched. The CDR3 spans 14 residues. The CDR3 DNA is TGCGCCAGCACCAGAGGACAGGGCGGAGATACGCAGTATTTT. The encoded protein is CASTRGQGGDTQYF.

V is TRBV28 and J is TRBJ2-7; D is unclear. Germline loops: CDR1 MDHEN, CDR2 SYDVKM. V was shortened by 5 bases and J by 4 bases, with 9 bases between the two germline ends. There are 12 residues in the CDR3. This chain's CDR3 is CASSSNSYEQYF. The CDR3 region has the DNA TGTGCCAGCAGTAGCAACAGTTACGAGCAGTACTTC.

At least ten counts were recorded for this clonotype. The chain combines TRBV19 with TRBJ2-2; 12 bases agree with TRBD2. Losses at the gene ends were 7 bases for V and 0 bases for J; bases not matched to a gene: 9. Germline CDR1 and CDR2: LNHDA and SQIVND (reference sequence). The CDR3 extends over 18 amino acids. The DNA for the CDR3 is TGTGCCAGTACCCAGAGGCCTAGCGGGGGGGCGAACACCGGGGAGCTGTTTTTT. Translated, it gives CASTQRPSGGANTGELFF.

The chain uses TRBV7-2 and TRBJ1-1, with D maybe TRBD1 (5 bases). Germline CDR1 reads SGHTA; CDR2 reads FQGNSA. V lost 5 bases and J 7 bases, leaving 14 bases between the germline ends. The CDR3 spans 13 residues. CDR3 region: CASSPLPGGEAFF. For the CDR3, the DNA is TGTGCCAGCAGCCCCCTCCCCGGGGGTGAAGCTTTCTTT.

This clonotype was counted only a few times. The chain uses TRBV2 and TRBJ1-2, with no clear D. The CDR3 runs to 16 residues. The germline V gene encodes CDR1 SNHLY and CDR2 FYNNEI. V dropped 2 bases and J dropped 3 bases, with 16 bases sitting between them. CDR3 protein: CASSERTAALDYGYTF. CDR3 bases: TGTGCCAGCAGTGAAAGGACGGCCGCCCTAGACTATGGCTACACCTTC.

This clonotype was picked up many times. V is TRBV7-6 and J is TRBJ1-1; TRBD1 matches 7 bases. J gave up 1 base and V 5 bases, and 4 bases lay outside the gene matches. The CDR3 has 14 amino acids. Germline assignment: CDR1 SGHVS and CDR2 FNYEAQ. CDR3: CASSLGTANTEAFF. Written as DNA, the CDR3 is TGTGCCAGCAGCCTGGGGACAGCGAACACTGAAGCTTTCTTT.

This clonotype has ten or more counts. The chain couples TRBV12-3 or TRBV12-4 to TRBJ2-3; 8 bases align to TRBD2. The CDR3 covers 15 residues. V gave up 8 bases and J gave up 0 bases; unmatched junction bases: 7. The CDR3 here is CASLRIAGSTDTQYF. In DNA form, the CDR3 reads TGTGCCAGCCTCCGGATAGCGGGGAGCACAGATACGCAGTATTTT.

The gene calls are TRBV3-1 and TRBJ2-1; the match to TRBD2 covers 13 bases. The CDR3 length is 16 residues. After removal of 2 bases from V and 6 bases from J, the junction contained 4 bases not matched to a gene. CDR1 LGHDT and CDR2 YNNKEL come from the germline V gene (reference sequence). In nucleotides, the CDR3 is TGTGCCAGCAGCCAAAGGGGACTAGCGGGAACCAATGAGCAGTTCTTC. It translates to CASSQRGLAGTNEQFF.

This clonotype was detected only a few times. The chain employs TRBV20-1 and TRBJ1-4; D remains unclear. Deletions cut 0 bases from V and 6 bases from J, with 23 bases between. The germline gives CDR1 DFQATT, CDR2 SNEGSKA (reference sequence). This CDR3 region has 18 residues. The CDR3 spells CSARDHRLEDLTHEKLFF. The CDR3 nucleotides read TGCAGTGCTAGAGATCACAGATTGGAGGACCTTACGCATGAAAAACTGTTTTTT.

This clonotype was found many times. Sequence at one end of the junction differs from germline and may be a read error. The chain has TRBV5-1 and TRBJ1-1; no reliable D call. The CDR3 is 13 residues long. CDR1 and CDR2 from the germline V gene are SGHRS and YFSETQ. CDR3 region: CASSPRRNTEPFF. CDR3 DNA sequence: TGCGCCAGCAGCCCACGACGGAACACTGAACCTTTCTTT.

This clonotype was seen repeatedly, ten times or more. V is TRBV11-2 and J is TRBJ2-7; D gene uncertain. Germline values: CDR1 SGHAT, CDR2 FQNNGV. The CDR3 is 13 amino acids. Deletions cut 1 base from V and 3 bases from J, with 7 bases between. The CDR3 nucleotides read TGTGCCAGCAGCTTAGTAGGTAACTACGAGCAGTACTTC. Translated, it gives CASSLVGNYEQYF.

This clonotype was seen a few times. The V call is TRBV20-1, the J call TRBJ1-3; D gene unclear. The CDR3 has 13 residues. V was shortened by 2 bases and J by 1 base, with 6 bases between the two germline ends. The germline V gene has CDR1 DFQATT and CDR2 SNEGSKA (reference sequence). CDR3: CSARKTSGNTIYF. The CDR3 DNA follows: TGCAGTGCTAGAAAGACATCTGGAAACACCATATATTTT.

This clonotype was detected only a few times. In DNA, the CDR3 is TGTGCCAGCAGCTTAGTGGCTAGCGGGAGGGATACGCAGTATTTT. This translates into CASSLVASGRDTQYF. The chain combines TRBV13 with TRBJ2-3; 11 nucleotides agree with TRBD2. This CDR3 region has 15 residues. V was pared by 1 base and J by 6 bases, with 3 bases of the junction left unmatched. Germline CDR1 reads PRHDT; CDR2 reads FYEKMQ (reference sequence).

This chain uses TRBV5-1 with TRBJ2-5, with 9 bases matching TRBD1. Germline V CDR1 and CDR2: SGHRS, YFSETQ. CDR3 size: 15 residues. The V and J ends lost 4 bases and 3 bases, in that order; junction bases with no gene match: 7. CDR3 protein: CASSQNTGGEETQYF. The CDR3 region has the DNA TGCGCCAGCAGCCAAAATACAGGGGGCGAAGAGACCCAGTACTTC.